Here is one TCR beta chain with its context. The sample belongs to a study of blood T cell repertoires in COVID-19. Study context: T cells, B-cell-depleted T cells, or PBMCs supplied cDNA or gDNA.

The ends lost 6 bases at V and 5 bases at J; junction bases unmatched: 5. The germline CDR1 and CDR2 sequences are MNHEY and SVGAGI. CDR3 size: 15 residues. Method: immunoSEQ multiplex PCR; TCRdb's copy keeps in-frame clones and lacks some. Of approximately 290,000 clones in the sample, 70% to 90% were seen once. Two negative PCRs, clearance, or symptom resolution had been documented for recovered Cohort 3 donors. Sample: PBMCs or T cells enriched from blood (not recorded which). The chain links TRBV6-5 to TRBJ1-5; TRBD1 matches at 12 bases. This receptor was taken from a woman aged 30 to 39 who had recovered from COVID-19. CDR3 nucleotides: TGTGCCAGCAGACAGGGACAGGGGGCGGATCAGCCCCAGCATTTT. Its translation: CASRQGQGADQPQHF.